These 12 T cell receptor beta chains originate from one sample sequenced in a study of long-term antiretroviral therapy in people with HIV. Investigators performed immunoSEQ version v3.0 at survey level. Some clones are missing from TCRdb's copy, which holds only in-frame ones; the method was immunoSEQ multiplex PCR. The data hold around 25,000 clones, with approximately 80% observed a single time. Source: unsorted PBMCs, taken 4.4 years after starting antiretroviral therapy. The origin of the receptors is a man aged 25 to 40 with HIV.

This clone showed up just a few times. J is TRBJ2-1 and V is TRBV28; TRBD2 agrees at 12 bases. Unmatched junction bases numbered 15, after V lost 4 bases and J lost 8 bases. CDR3 length: 18 amino acids. Germline-derived CDR1 and CDR2 are MDHEN and SYDVKM. For the CDR3, the DNA is TGTGCCAGCAGTTCTAGCGGGAGGGCCTCGTGGGGTTGGGATGAGCAGTTCTTC. This encodes CASSSSGRASWGWDEQFF.

The chain joins TRBV18 to TRBJ2-5, with 13 bases matching TRBD2. The CDR3 is made up of 16 amino acids. With 3 bases clipped from V and 2 bases from J, the junction kept 3 bases outside the gene matches. Per germline, CDR1 KGHSH and CDR2 LQKENI. In DNA form, the CDR3 reads TGTGCCAGCTCACCCCCGGGACTAGCGGGGCAAGAGACCCAGTACTTC. This sequence encodes CASSPPGLAGQETQYF.

V gene TRBV7-8 combines with J gene TRBJ2-2; D is uncertain. CDR1 is SGHVS, CDR2 FQNEAQ, per germline. Trimming left V 1 base short and J 7 bases short, with 7 bases between. The CDR3 contains 13 residues. DNA of the CDR3: TGTGCCAGCAGCTTAGACCGAATCGGGGAGCTGTTTTTT. Its protein is CASSLDRIGELFF. Based on the CDR3 plus reference TRBV7-8 and TRBJ2-2, the full variable domain is GAGVSQSPRYKVAKRGQDVALRCDPISGHVSLFWYQQALGQGPEFLTYFQNEAQLDKSGLPSDRFFAERPEGSVSTLKIQRTQQEDSAVYLCASSLDRIGELFFGEGSRLTVL.

This rearrangement joins TRBV5-6 to TRBJ1-1; 11 bases are shared with TRBD1. The J segment lost 4 bases and the V segment lost 4 bases, leaving 6 bases of the junction unmatched. CDR3 length: 15 amino acids. Germline CDR1 is SGHDT and CDR2 is YYEEEE. CDR3 sequence reads: CASSPLGTGGTEAFF. DNA of the CDR3: TGTGCCAGCAGCCCTTTGGGGACAGGGGGCACTGAAGCTTTCTTT.

The J gene is TRBJ1-1, the V gene TRBV18; D not certain. This CDR3 is 13 amino acids long. V lost 4 bases and J 3 bases, leaving 9 bases between the germline ends. The germline gives CDR1 KGHSH, CDR2 LQKENI. DNA of the CDR3: TGTGCCAGCTCACTAAACAGCGACACTGAAGCTTTCTTT. Amino acids: CASSLNSDTEAFF.

The chain has TRBV19 and TRBJ1-1; unclear D gene. This CDR3 comprises 12 residues. Trimming took 8 bases from V and 8 from J, leaving 15 bases between them. CDR1 LNHDA and CDR2 SQIVND come from the germline V gene (reference sequence). The CDR3 region has the DNA TGTGCCAGTCGGGCCGGGAGGGTCGAAGCTTTCTTT. The encoded protein is CASRAGRVEAFF. The full variable domain, in which reference TRBV19 and TRBJ1-1 provide the parts outside the CDR3, is DGGITQSPKYLFRKEGQNVTLSCEQNLNHDAMYWYRQDPGQGLRLIYYSQIVNDFQKGDIAEGYSVSREKKESFPLTVTSAQKNPTAFYLCASRAGRVEAFFGQGTRLTVV.

The rearrangement links TRBV27 to TRBJ1-1; D is uncertain. The V end lost 5 bases, the J end lost 4 bases, and 8 bases lay between the germline ends. The CDR3 is made up of 12 amino acids. Per germline, CDR1 MNHEY and CDR2 SMNVEV (reference sequence). The CDR3 here is CASSVSGTEAFF. The CDR3 DNA sequence: TGTGCCAGCAGTGTTTCGGGCACTGAAGCTTTCTTT.

J is TRBJ2-1 and V is TRBV9; D possibly uses TRBD1 or TRBD2 (5 bases each). The CDR3 is made up of 15 amino acids. The germline gives CDR1 SGDLS, CDR2 YYNGEE. Trimming shortened V by 0 bases and J by 6 bases, and 13 bases separated the two germline ends. CDR3 protein: CASSVAPGTANEQFF. CDR3 DNA sequence: TGTGCCAGCAGCGTAGCTCCGGGGACGGCCAATGAGCAGTTCTTC.

The chain is built from TRBV7-6 and TRBJ2-2; D is undetermined. Deletions cut 4 bases from V and 4 bases from J, with 13 bases between. Germline loops: CDR1 SGHVS, CDR2 FNYEAQ. CDR3 length: 15 residues. CDR3 bases: TGTGCCAGCAGCTCCTGGACGGATCCCACCGGGGAGCTGTTTTTT. This sequence encodes CASSSWTDPTGELFF.

The chain employs TRBV15 and TRBJ1-1; no definite D call. This CDR3 spans 13 amino acids. Between the trimmed V and J ends, which lost 2 bases and 5 bases, there was a span of 9 bases. Per germline, CDR1 LNHNV and CDR2 YYDKDF (reference sequence). CDR3 bases: TGTGCCACCAGCAGACTAAAGCTAACTGAAGCTTTCTTT. Amino acids: CATSRLKLTEAFF.

The chain joins TRBV7-2 to TRBJ2-3; D not resolved. Germline V gene lookup returns CDR1 SGHTA and CDR2 FQGNSA. V lost 5 bases and J 0 bases, leaving 18 bases between the germline ends. CDR3 length: 17 amino acids. CDR3 region: CASSPANWFSSTDTQYF. CDR3 in DNA: TGTGCCAGCAGCCCAGCGAATTGGTTCTCTAGCACAGATACGCAGTATTTT.

This clone has only one observation. As DNA, the CDR3 is TGTGCCAGCAGCTTGACTAGCGCCTTACAGAACACCGGGGAGCTGTTTTTT. It encodes CASSLTSALQNTGELFF. The J gene is TRBJ2-2, the V gene TRBV7-3; 8 nucleotides align to TRBD2. V lost 3 bases to trimming and J lost 1 base; unmatched junction nucleotides: 7. The germline V gene encodes CDR1 SGHTA and CDR2 FQGTGA. The CDR3 is made up of 17 amino acids.